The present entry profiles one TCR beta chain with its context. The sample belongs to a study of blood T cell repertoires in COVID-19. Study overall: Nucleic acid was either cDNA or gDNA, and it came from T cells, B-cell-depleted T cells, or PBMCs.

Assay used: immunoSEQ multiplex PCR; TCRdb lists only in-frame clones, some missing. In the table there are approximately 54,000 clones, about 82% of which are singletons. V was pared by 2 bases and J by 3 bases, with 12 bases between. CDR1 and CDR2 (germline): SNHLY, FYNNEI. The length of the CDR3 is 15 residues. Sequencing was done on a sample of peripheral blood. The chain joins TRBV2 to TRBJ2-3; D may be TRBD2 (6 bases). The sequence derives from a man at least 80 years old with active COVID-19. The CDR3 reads CASSELALATDTQYF. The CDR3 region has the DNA TGTGCCAGCAGTGAACTAGCGTTAGCAACAGATACGCAGTATTTT.